Sequencing of this T cell receptor (beta chain) was carried out in a study of tumor and adjacent non-tumor tissue in lung cancer. About the research overall: Aged about 30 to 76 years, patients included nine to ten men and about 5 women with stage I to III disease. Samples averaged around 3.9 million productive TCRbeta reads each.

From germline, CDR1 is MNHNY and CDR2 SVGAGI (reference sequence). The CDR3 length is 12 residues. J was trimmed by 9 bases and V by 6 bases; bases with no gene match: 7. The study, taken as a whole, reports: Tumor tissue had significantly higher TCR diversity than normal lung. In normal lung, the top 100 clones were significantly more dominant than in tumor.

A modified ARM-PCR protocol with three rounds of nested PCR amplified TCRbeta. TCRdb redid the calling of the multiplex PCR reads with MiXCR, one entry per CDR3 protein. The sample yields more than 95,000 distinct CDR3 sequences, 66% seen once. RNA was extracted from bulk tissue without any cell sorting. Turning to this clonotype: The antigen is not known. Without the conserved terminal phenylalanine or tryptophan, this CDR3 likely stems from a read error.

V gene TRBV6-6 combines with J gene TRBJ1-1; 7 bases align to TRBD1. The sequenced material came from lung tumor tissue. The receptor was isolated from a man in his thirties or forties with non-small cell lung cancer. The CDR3 region has the DNA TGTGCCAGCAGACGACAGGGTCAGCAAGCTTTCCTT. This translates into CASRRQGQQAFL.